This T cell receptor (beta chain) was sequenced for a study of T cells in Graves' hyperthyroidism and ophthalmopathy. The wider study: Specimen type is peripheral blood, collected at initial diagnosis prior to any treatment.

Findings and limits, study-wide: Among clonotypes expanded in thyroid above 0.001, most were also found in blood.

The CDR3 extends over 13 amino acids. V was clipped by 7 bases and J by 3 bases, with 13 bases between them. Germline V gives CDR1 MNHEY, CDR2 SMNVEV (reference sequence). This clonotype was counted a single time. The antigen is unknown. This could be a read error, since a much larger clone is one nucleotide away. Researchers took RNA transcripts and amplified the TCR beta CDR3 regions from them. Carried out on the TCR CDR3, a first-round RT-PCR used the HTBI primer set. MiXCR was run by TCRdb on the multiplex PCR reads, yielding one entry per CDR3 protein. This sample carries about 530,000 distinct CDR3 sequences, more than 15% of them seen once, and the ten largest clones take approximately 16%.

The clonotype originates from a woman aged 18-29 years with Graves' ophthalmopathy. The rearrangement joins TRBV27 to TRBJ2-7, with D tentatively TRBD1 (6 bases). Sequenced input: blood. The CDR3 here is CASKPGQRYEQYF. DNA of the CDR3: TGTGCCAGCAAACCGGGACAACGCTACGAGCAGTACTTC.